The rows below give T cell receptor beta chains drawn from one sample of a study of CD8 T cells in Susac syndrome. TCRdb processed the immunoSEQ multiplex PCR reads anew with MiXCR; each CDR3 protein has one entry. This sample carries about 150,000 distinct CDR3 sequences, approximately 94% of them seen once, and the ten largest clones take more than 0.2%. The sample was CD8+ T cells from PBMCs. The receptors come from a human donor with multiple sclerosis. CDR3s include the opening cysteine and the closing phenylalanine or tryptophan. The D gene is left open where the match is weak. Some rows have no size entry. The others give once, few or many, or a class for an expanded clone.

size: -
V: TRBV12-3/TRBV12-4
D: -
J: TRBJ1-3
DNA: TGTGCCAGCAGTTTGAGCAGGGAAGGAAACACCATATATTTT
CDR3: CASSLSREGNTIYF

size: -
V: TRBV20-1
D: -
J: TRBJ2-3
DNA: TGCAGTGCTGCAGCCATAAAGCCGTGGGGCACAGATACGCAGTATTTT
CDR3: CSAAAIKPWGTDTQYF

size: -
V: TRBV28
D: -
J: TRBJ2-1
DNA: TGTGCCAGCAGTTTCAATCCAGAGGAATACAATGAGCAGTTCTTC
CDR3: CASSFNPEEYNEQFF

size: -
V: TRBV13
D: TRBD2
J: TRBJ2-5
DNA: TGTGCCAGCAGCCCGACTAGCGGGGGCACAGAGACCCAGTACTTC
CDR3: CASSPTSGGTETQYF

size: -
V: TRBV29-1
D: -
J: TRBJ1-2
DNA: TGCAGCGTTGGTGTGTGGGGGGCGTATGGCTACACCTTC
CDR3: CSVGVWGAYGYTF

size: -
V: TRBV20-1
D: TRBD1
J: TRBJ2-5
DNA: TGCAGTGCTAAGGTTCGGACAGGACAAGAGACCCAGTACTTC
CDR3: CSAKVRTGQETQYF

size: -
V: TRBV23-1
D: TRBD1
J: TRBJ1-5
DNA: TGCGCCAGCAGTCAGCTCGGGACAGACAATCAGCCCCAGCATTTT
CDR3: CASSQLGTDNQPQHF

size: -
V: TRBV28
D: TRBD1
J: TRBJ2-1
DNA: TGTGCCAGCAGTCCTGGACAGGTTTTAAGCTCCTACAATGAGCAGTTCTTC
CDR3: CASSPGQVLSSYNEQFF

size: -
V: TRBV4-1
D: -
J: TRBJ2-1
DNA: TGCGCCAGCAGCCAAAGTTCCACAGGGAGGATGTATGATGAGCAGTTCTTC
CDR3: CASSQSSTGRMYDEQFF

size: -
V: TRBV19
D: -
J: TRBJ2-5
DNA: TGTGCCAGTAGTATAAGGCGCCAGATCCAAGAGACCCAGTACTTC
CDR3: CASSIRRQIQETQYF

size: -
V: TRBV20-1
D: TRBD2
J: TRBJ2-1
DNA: TGCAGTGCTAGGGAGTCCGGGACTAGCTCCCGTCAGGAGCAGTTCTTC
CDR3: CSARESGTSSRQEQFF

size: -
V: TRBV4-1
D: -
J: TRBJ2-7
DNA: TGCGCCAGCAGCCAAGATCGAAAACAGGACTTAAAGTACTTC
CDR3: CASSQDRKQDLKYF

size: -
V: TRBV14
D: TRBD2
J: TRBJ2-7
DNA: TGTGCCAGCAGCCAAAGGCGGACTAGCAACGAGCAGTACTTC
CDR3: CASSQRRTSNEQYF

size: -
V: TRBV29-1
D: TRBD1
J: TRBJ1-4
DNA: TGCAGCGTTGAAGGGACAGGGACAACTGAAAAACTGTTTTTT
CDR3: CSVEGTGTTEKLFF

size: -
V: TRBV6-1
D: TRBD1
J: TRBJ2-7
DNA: TGTGCCAGCAGTGGACAGGGGTGGACCTACGAGCAGTACTTC
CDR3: CASSGQGWTYEQYF

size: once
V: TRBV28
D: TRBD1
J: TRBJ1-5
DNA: TGTGCCAGCACCTTGATAAGTCGGGACAGGGGGAATCAGCCCCAGCATTTT
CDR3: CASTLISRDRGNQPQHF